This T cell receptor (beta chain) was sequenced for a study of blood T cell repertoires in COVID-19. Some clones are missing from TCRdb's copy, which holds only in-frame ones; the method was immunoSEQ multiplex PCR. The sample includes some 290,000 clones, 88% seen only once; the top ten take about 10%. This sequence originates from a woman aged 25 to 39 with COVID-19, enrolled during active disease. Sequencing was carried out using peripheral blood.

The CDR3 loop is CASSRRTGGTGELFF. DNA of the CDR3: TGTGCCAGCAGTAGGCGGACAGGGGGTACCGGGGAGCTGTTTTTT. This rearrangement joins TRBV6-5 to TRBJ2-2; TRBD1 matches at 10 bases. V dropped 5 bases and J dropped 5; count of bases not matched to a gene: 5. There are 15 residues in the CDR3. Germline CDR1 and CDR2: MNHEY and SVGAGI.